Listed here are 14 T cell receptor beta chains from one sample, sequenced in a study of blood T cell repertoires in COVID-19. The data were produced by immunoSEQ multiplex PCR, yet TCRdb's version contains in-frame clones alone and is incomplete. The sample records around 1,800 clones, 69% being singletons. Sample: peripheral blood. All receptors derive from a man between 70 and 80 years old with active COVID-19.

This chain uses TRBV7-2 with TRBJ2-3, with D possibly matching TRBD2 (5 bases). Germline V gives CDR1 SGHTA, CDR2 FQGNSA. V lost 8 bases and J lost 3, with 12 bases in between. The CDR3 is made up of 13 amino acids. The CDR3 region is CASRERGTDTQYF. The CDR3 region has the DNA TGTGCCAGCCGTGAGAGAGGGACAGATACGCAGTATTTT.

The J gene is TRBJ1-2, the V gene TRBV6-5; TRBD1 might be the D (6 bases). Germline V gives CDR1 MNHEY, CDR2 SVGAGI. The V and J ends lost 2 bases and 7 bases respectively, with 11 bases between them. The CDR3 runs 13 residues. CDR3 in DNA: TGTGCCAGCAGTTACCCGCGAGGGGGTGGCTACACCTTC. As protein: CASSYPRGGGYTF.

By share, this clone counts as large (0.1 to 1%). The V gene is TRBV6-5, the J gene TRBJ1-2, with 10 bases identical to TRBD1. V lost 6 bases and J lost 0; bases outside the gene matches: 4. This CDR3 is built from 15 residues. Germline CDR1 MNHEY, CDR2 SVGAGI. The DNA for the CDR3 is TGTGCCAGCAGCCCCGGGACAGGGGCTAACTATGGCTACACCTTC. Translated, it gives CASSPGTGANYGYTF.

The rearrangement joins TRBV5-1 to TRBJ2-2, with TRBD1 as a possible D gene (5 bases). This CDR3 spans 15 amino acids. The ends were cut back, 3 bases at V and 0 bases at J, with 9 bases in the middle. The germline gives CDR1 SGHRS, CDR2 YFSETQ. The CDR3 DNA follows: TGCGCCAGCAGCTCCGGACAAACGAACACCGGGGAGCTGTTTTTT. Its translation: CASSSGQTNTGELFF.

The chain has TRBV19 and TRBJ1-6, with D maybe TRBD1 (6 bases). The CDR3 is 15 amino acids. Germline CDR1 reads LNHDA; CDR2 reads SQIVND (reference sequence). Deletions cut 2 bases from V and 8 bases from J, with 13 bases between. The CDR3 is CASSITGRGDSPLHF. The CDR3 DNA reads TGTGCCAGTAGTATAACAGGGAGGGGTGATTCACCCCTCCACTTT. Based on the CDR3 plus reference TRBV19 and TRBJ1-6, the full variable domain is DGGITQSPKYLFRKEGQNVTLSCEQNLNHDAMYWYRQDPGQGLRLIYYSQIVNDFQKGDIAEGYSVSREKKESFPLTVTSAQKNPTAFYLCASSITGRGDSPLHFGNGTRLTVT.

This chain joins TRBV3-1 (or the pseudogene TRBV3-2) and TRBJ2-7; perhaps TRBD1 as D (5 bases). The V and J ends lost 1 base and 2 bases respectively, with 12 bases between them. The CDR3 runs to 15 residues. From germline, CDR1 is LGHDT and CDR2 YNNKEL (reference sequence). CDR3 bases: TGTGCCAGCAGCCAAGCGGCAGGGAAGACCTACGAGCAGTACTTC. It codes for CASSQAAGKTYEQYF.

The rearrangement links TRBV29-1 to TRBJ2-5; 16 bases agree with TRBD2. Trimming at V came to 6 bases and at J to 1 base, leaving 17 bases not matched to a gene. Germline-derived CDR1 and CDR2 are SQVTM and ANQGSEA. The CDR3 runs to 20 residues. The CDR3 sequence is CSVKGTEGTSGGAVQETQYF. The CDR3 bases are TGCAGCGTGAAGGGGACGGAAGGGACTAGCGGGGGGGCGGTCCAAGAGACCCAGTACTTC. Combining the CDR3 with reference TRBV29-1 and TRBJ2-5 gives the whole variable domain SAVISQKPSRDICQRGTSLTIQCQVDSQVTMMFWYRQQPGQSLTLIATANQGSEATYESGFVIDKFPISRPNLTFSTLTVSNMSPEDSSIYLCSVKGTEGTSGGAVQETQYFGPGTRLLVL.

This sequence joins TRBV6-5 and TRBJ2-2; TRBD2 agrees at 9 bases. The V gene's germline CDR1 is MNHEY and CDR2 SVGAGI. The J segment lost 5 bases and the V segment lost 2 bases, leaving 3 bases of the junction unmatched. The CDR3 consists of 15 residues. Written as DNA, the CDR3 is TGTGCCAGCAGTTACCAGGCGGGGGGGACCGGGGAGCTGTTTTTT. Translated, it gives CASSYQAGGTGELFF.

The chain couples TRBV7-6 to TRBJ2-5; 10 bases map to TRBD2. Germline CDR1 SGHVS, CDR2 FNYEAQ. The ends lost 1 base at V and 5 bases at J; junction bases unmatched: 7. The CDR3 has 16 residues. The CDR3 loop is CASSLVLAGASETQYF. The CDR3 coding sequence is TGTGCCAGCAGCTTAGTTCTAGCGGGGGCATCGGAGACCCAGTACTTC.

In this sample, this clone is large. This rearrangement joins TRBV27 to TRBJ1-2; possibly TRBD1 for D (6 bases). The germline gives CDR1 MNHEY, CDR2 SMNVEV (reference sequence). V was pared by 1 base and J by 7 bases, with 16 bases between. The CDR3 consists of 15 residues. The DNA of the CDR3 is TGTGCCAGCAGTTTATTCACCGACAGGCGTCTTGGCTACACCTTC. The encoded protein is CASSLFTDRRLGYTF.

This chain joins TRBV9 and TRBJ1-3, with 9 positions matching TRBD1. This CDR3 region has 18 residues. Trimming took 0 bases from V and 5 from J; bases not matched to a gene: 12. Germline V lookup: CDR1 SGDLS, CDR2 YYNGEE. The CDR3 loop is CASSVGPGPDRGRNTIYF. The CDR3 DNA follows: TGTGCCAGCAGCGTAGGCCCAGGACCTGACAGGGGGAGAAACACCATATATTTT.

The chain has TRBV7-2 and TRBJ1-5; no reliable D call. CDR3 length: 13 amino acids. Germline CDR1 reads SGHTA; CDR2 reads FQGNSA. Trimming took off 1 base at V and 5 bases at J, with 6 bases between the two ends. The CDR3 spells CASSLDRDQPQHF. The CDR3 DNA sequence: TGTGCCAGCAGCTTAGACCGGGATCAGCCCCAGCATTTT.

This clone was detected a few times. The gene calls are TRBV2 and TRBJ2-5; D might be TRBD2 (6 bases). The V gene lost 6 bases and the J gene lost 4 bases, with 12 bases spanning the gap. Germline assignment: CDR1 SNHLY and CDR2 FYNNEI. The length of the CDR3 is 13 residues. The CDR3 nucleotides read TGTGCCAGCAGAGGACGGGGAGGAGAGACCCAGTACTTC. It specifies CASRGRGGETQYF. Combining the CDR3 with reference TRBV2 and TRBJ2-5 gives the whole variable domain EPEVTQTPSHQVTQMGQEVILRCVPISNHLYFYWYRQILGQKVEFLVSFYNNEISEKSEIFDDQFSVERPDGSNFTLKIRSTKLEDSAMYFCASRGRGGETQYFGPGTRLLVL.

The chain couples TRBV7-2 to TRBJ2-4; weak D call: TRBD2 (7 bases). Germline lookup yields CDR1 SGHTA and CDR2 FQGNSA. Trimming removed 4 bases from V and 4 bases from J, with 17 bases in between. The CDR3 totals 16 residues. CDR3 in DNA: TGTGCCAGCAGCTCGGGGGGCCTTGCTTCAAAAAACATTCAGTACTTC. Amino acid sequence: CASSSGGLASKNIQYF.